These 32 T cell receptor beta chains share one sample of origin, sequenced in a study of blood T cell repertoires in COVID-19. Only in-frame clones appear in the TCRdb table, and some are missing; sequencing was by immunoSEQ multiplex PCR. This sample has approximately 47,000 clones, with approximately 84% found just once. Sequenced input: peripheral blood. These receptors came from a man aged 60-69 years with acute or convalescent COVID-19.

CDR3 in DNA: TGCGCCAGCACTTGGACAGCCATGAACACTGAAGCTTTCTTT. This gives the protein CASTWTAMNTEAFF. This rearrangement joins TRBV5-1 to TRBJ1-1, with D tentatively TRBD1 (6 bases). V dropped 6 bases and J dropped 0 bases, with 12 bases sitting between them. CDR1 SGHRS and CDR2 YFSETQ come from the germline V gene. The CDR3 loop spans 14 amino acids.

In its sample, this clone was seen a few times. The J gene is TRBJ2-2, the V gene TRBV21-1; the DNA was not compared with TRBD2, the D call given in the table. TRBV21-1 is a known pseudogene. The CDR3 consists of 16 residues. DNA of the CDR3: TGTGCCAGCAGCACTTGCGGGACGGCCGGGATCAGGGAGCTGTTTTTT. Translating gives CASSTCGTAGIRELFF.

The gene calls are TRBV2 and TRBJ1-1, with TRBD1 as a possible D gene (5 bases). The V and J ends lost 8 bases and 2 bases respectively, with 12 bases between them. Germline lookup yields CDR1 SNHLY and CDR2 FYNNEI. The CDR3 covers 13 residues. CDR3 sequence: CASYWGVNTEAFF. CDR3 DNA: TGTGCCAGCTATTGGGGGGTAAACACTGAAGCTTTCTTT.

V gene TRBV29-1 combines with J gene TRBJ2-1, with 7 bases matching TRBD1. The J segment lost 2 bases and the V segment lost 6 bases, leaving 4 bases of the junction unmatched. There are 13 residues in the CDR3. Germline V lookup: CDR1 SQVTM, CDR2 ANQGSEA. CDR3 residues: CSVTGITYNEQFF. The CDR3 DNA reads TGCAGCGTGACAGGGATCACCTACAATGAGCAGTTCTTC.

The count of this clone is one. V usage is TRBV18 and J usage is TRBJ2-3; maybe TRBD1 (6 bases). This CDR3 is built from 16 residues. CDR1 and CDR2 from the germline V gene are KGHSH and LQKENI. Deletions cut 3 bases from V and 0 bases from J, with 13 bases between. In DNA, the CDR3 is TGTGCCAGCTCACCTTCCTACAGGGCTAGCACAGATACGCAGTATTTT. Translated: CASSPSYRASTDTQYF.

The rearrangement links TRBV5-6 to TRBJ1-5, with D maybe TRBD1 (5 bases). Germline V gene lookup returns CDR1 SGHDT and CDR2 YYEEEE. V was cut by 2 bases and J by 3 bases, with 12 bases left in between. The CDR3 is made up of 15 amino acids. Here the CDR3 reads CASSFGWGNNQPQHF. The DNA for the CDR3 is TGTGCCAGCAGCTTTGGTTGGGGCAACAATCAGCCCCAGCATTTT.

V usage is TRBV5-1 and J usage is TRBJ1-2; no reliable D call. CDR1 and CDR2 (germline): SGHRS, YFSETQ. V shed 4 bases and J shed 0 bases, with 10 bases lying between them. The CDR3 length is 14 residues. This chain's CDR3 is CASSEIRANYGYTF. In DNA, the CDR3 is TGCGCCAGCAGCGAGATCCGGGCTAACTATGGCTACACCTTC.

The chain couples TRBV12-3 or TRBV12-4 to TRBJ1-5; 10 bases agree with TRBD1. V shed 5 bases and J 9 bases; nucleotides not matched to a gene: 4. The CDR3 loop spans 13 amino acids. In DNA form, the CDR3 reads TGTGCCAGCAGTACGGGACAGGGGCGGCCCCAGCATTTT. Translated, it gives CASSTGQGRPQHF.

This clone was seen only a few times. The V call is TRBV5-1, the J call TRBJ2-1; 7 nucleotides line up with TRBD1. Germline-derived CDR1 and CDR2 are SGHRS and YFSETQ. The CDR3 covers 15 residues. Trimming at V came to 4 bases and at J to 3 bases, leaving 7 bases not matched to a gene. Written as DNA, the CDR3 is TGCGCCAGCAGCACCGGACAGGCCGGCTACAATGAGCAGTTCTTC. Its translation is CASSTGQAGYNEQFF.

This chain uses TRBV5-6 with TRBJ1-5; D gene uncertain. The germline V gene encodes CDR1 SGHDT and CDR2 YYEEEE. Trimming left V 1 base short and J 5 bases short, with 4 bases between. The CDR3 is made up of 12 amino acids. CDR3 residues: CASSLLDQPQHF. Here the CDR3 DNA reads TGTGCCAGCAGCTTGTTAGATCAGCCCCAGCATTTT.

The CDR3 sequence: CASSPLLASGEQYF. The CDR3 DNA is TGTGCCAGCAGCCCCCTACTAGCCTCGGGCGAGCAGTACTTC. This chain connects TRBV5-4 to TRBJ2-7; possible D gene TRBD2, 6 bases. The CDR3 loop spans 14 amino acids. V dropped 4 bases and J dropped 6 bases, with 17 bases sitting between them. Germline values: CDR1 SGHNT, CDR2 YYREEE (reference sequence).

The chain links TRBV4-2 to TRBJ2-1, with 12 bases fitting TRBD2. The J segment lost 5 bases and the V segment lost 3 bases, leaving 8 bases of the junction unmatched. Germline V CDR1 and CDR2: LGHNA, YNFKEQ. The CDR3 contains 17 residues. The CDR3 bases are TGTGCCAGCAGCCATGAACTAGCGGGGGGATACCACAATGAGCAGTTCTTC. Protein sequence: CASSHELAGGYHNEQFF.

Details on this clone: A junction boundary mismatches the germline segment, possibly from a read error. V usage is TRBV2 and J usage is TRBJ1-4, with D possibly TRBD1 on 6 matching bases. Germline CDR1 and CDR2: SNHLY and FYNNEI. The CDR3 spans 11 residues. In nucleotides, the CDR3 is TGTGCCAGCAGTACCCCGGACAGCATCTCTTTT. Amino acid sequence: CASSTPDSISF.

The chain has TRBV5-6 and TRBJ1-6, with D possibly matching TRBD1 (5 bases). The CDR3 consists of 17 residues. V was pared by 2 bases and J by 0 bases, with 12 bases between. Germline CDR1 SGHDT, CDR2 YYEEEE. CDR3 sequence: CASSFSTADSYNSPLHF. The CDR3 DNA sequence: TGTGCCAGCAGCTTCTCGACAGCCGACTCCTATAATTCACCCCTCCACTTT. The full variable domain, completed using reference TRBV5-6 and TRBJ1-6, is DAGVTQSPTHLIKTRGQQVTLRCSPKSGHDTVSWYQQALGQGPQFIFQYYEEEERQRGNFPDRFSGHQFPNYSSELNVNALLLGDSALYLCASSFSTADSYNSPLHFGNGTRLTVT.

This rearrangement joins TRBV19 to TRBJ1-1, with TRBD1 identical over 8 bases. V dropped 6 bases and J dropped 6; count of bases not matched to a gene: 6. This CDR3 has 13 residues. Germline assignment: CDR1 LNHDA and CDR2 SQIVND (reference sequence). The CDR3 protein is CASRLDRAAEAFF. The CDR3 DNA reads as TGTGCCAGTAGGTTGGACAGGGCCGCTGAAGCTTTCTTT.

The chain recombines TRBV24-1 with TRBJ1-5, with 7 nucleotides matching TRBD1. This CDR3 has 16 residues. Germline-derived CDR1 and CDR2 are KGHDR and SFDVKD. J gave up 3 bases and V 0 bases, and 4 bases lay outside the gene matches. The CDR3 DNA reads as TGTGCCACCAGTGATTTGTCAGGGGGTGTCAATCAGCCCCAGCATTTT. Translation: CATSDLSGGVNQPQHF.

The chain uses TRBV25-1 and TRBJ1-4; D remains ambiguous. The CDR3 length is 14 residues. Germline V lookup: CDR1 MGHDK, CDR2 SYGVNS. With 4 bases removed from V and 4 bases from J, the gap between germline ends came to 10 bases. The CDR3 reads CASSAYGYNEKLFF. For the CDR3, the DNA is TGTGCCAGCAGTGCATACGGTTATAATGAAAAACTGTTTTTT.

The V and J genes are TRBV6-5 and TRBJ1-5, with a tentative D call TRBD1 (6 bases). The CDR3 is 15 amino acids. V lost 6 bases and J 0 bases, leaving 12 bases between the germline ends. The germline gives CDR1 MNHEY, CDR2 SVGAGI. CDR3 loop: CASRITGNSNQPQHF. CDR3 DNA: TGTGCCAGCAGAATCACAGGGAATAGCAATCAGCCCCAGCATTTT.

The chain is built from TRBV7-2 and TRBJ1-6, with TRBD1 as a possible D gene (5 bases). Trimming stripped 2 bases from V and 10 bases from J, with 15 bases between. Germline V gene lookup returns CDR1 SGHTA and CDR2 FQGNSA. The CDR3 runs 15 residues. CDR3: CASSLRWQGESPLHF. Here the CDR3 DNA reads TGTGCCAGCAGCTTAAGGTGGCAGGGTGAGTCACCCCTCCACTTT.

The chain couples TRBV5-8 to TRBJ1-1, with D maybe TRBD1 (5 bases). V lost 2 bases and J 7 bases, leaving 12 bases between the germline ends. From germline, CDR1 is SGHTS and CDR2 YDEGEE. The CDR3 consists of 13 residues. In DNA, the CDR3 is TGTGCCAGCAGCTTCAGGGAATTCGGTGAAGCTTTCTTT. It specifies CASSFREFGEAFF.

This sequence joins TRBV7-6 and TRBJ2-1; 8 nucleotides align to TRBD1. The CDR3 extends over 20 amino acids. J gave up 5 bases and V 5 bases, and 23 bases lay outside the gene matches. Germline V CDR1 and CDR2: SGHVS, FNYEAQ. The CDR3 DNA sequence: TGTGCCAGCAGCAACCGACTCATCTCTACAGGGGGGCAGCTAGACAATGAGCAGTTCTTC. It encodes CASSNRLISTGGQLDNEQFF.

The chain couples TRBV7-2 to TRBJ2-1; 10 positions match TRBD1. Germline V gene sequence: CDR1 SGHTA, CDR2 FQGNSA. CDR3 length: 16 amino acids. The V segment lost 1 base and the J segment 8 bases; nucleotides outside the gene matches: 8. The CDR3 DNA is TGTGCCAGCAGCTTAGTTTCTTGGGGACAGGGGTATGAGCAGTTCTTC. It translates to CASSLVSWGQGYEQFF.

The chain couples TRBV2 to TRBJ1-1; D is possibly TRBD1 (5 bases). The CDR3 contains 13 residues. CDR1 and CDR2 from the germline V gene are SNHLY and FYNNEI. Trimming removed 6 bases from V and 7 bases from J, with 15 bases in between. CDR3 loop: CASRGYLRDEAFF. CDR3 DNA sequence: TGTGCCAGCAGGGGTTATCTCAGGGATGAAGCTTTCTTT.

The chain has TRBV7-2 and TRBJ2-3; D ambiguous. Germline V lookup: CDR1 SGHTA, CDR2 FQGNSA. Trimming pared 3 bases from V and 4 bases from J, leaving 5 bases between. This CDR3 has 12 residues. The CDR3 DNA is TGTGCCAGCAGCTTTATGTCAGATACGCAGTATTTT. It specifies CASSFMSDTQYF.

This clone was seen only once. The chain carries TRBV18 and TRBJ2-6; 9 nucleotides line up with TRBD1. This CDR3 has 16 amino acids. Germline trimming cut 5 bases from V and 3 bases from J; bases unmatched to any gene: 5. Germline loops: CDR1 KGHSH, CDR2 LQKENI. The CDR3 loop reads CASSKQGASGANVLTF. CDR3 nucleotide sequence: TGTGCCAGCTCAAAACAGGGGGCAAGTGGGGCCAACGTCCTGACTTTC.

The chain links TRBV10-3 to TRBJ1-1; D is possibly TRBD1 (5 bases). The CDR3 is 12 amino acids. Trimming took 6 bases from V and 5 from J, leaving 10 bases between them. Germline V gene sequence: CDR1 ENHRY, CDR2 SYGVKD. Here the CDR3 reads CAISRGGTEAFF. The DNA for the CDR3 is TGTGCCATCAGCCGGGGGGGGACTGAAGCTTTCTTT.

V and J are TRBV2 and TRBJ1-5; no clear D gene. CDR1 is SNHLY, CDR2 FYNNEI, per germline. The CDR3 extends over 14 amino acids. V was clipped by 4 bases and J by 7 bases, with 14 bases between them. The CDR3 DNA sequence: TGTGCCAGCAGTGGGACGGGCGGGAGGCAGCCCCAGCATTTT. This sequence encodes CASSGTGGRQPQHF.

The chain links TRBV19 to TRBJ1-1, with TRBD1 as a possible D gene (5 bases). V was cut by 5 bases and J by 0 bases, with 10 bases left in between. CDR1 LNHDA and CDR2 SQIVND come from the germline V gene (reference sequence). CDR3 length equals 14 residues. The CDR3 DNA reads TGTGCCAGTAGTTTTGACAGATTGAACACTGAAGCTTTCTTT. It codes for CASSFDRLNTEAFF.

The chain links TRBV7-2 to TRBJ2-2, with 8 bases that match TRBD1. The V gene's germline CDR1 is SGHTA and CDR2 FQGNSA. The CDR3 extends over 13 amino acids. The ends lost 10 bases at V and 7 bases at J; junction bases unmatched: 8. The CDR3 DNA follows: TGTGCCAATCAGGGGGCTCTGGGCGGGGAGCTGTTTTTT. This sequence encodes CANQGALGGELFF.

The CDR3 sequence: CASSLAFGRGNSPLHF. Written as DNA, the CDR3 is TGCGCCAGCAGCTTGGCCTTCGGCAGGGGAAATTCACCCCTCCACTTT. This sequence joins TRBV5-1 and TRBJ1-6; weak D call: TRBD1 (6 bases). The CDR3 contains 16 residues. Trimming cost V 0 bases and J 7 bases, with 14 bases left between them. Germline V CDR1 and CDR2: SGHRS, YFSETQ.

The chain combines TRBV25-1 with TRBJ1-6; no clear D. CDR3 length: 16 amino acids. Germline V gene lookup returns CDR1 MGHDK and CDR2 SYGVNS. V lost 3 bases and J 5 bases, leaving 14 bases between the germline ends. The CDR3 nucleotides read TGTGCCAGCAGTGATCGTAGTACGGTGAATAATTCACCCCTCCACTTT. It translates to CASSDRSTVNNSPLHF. The complete variable domain, with remaining parts taken from reference TRBV25-1 and TRBJ1-6, reads EADIYQTPRYLVIGTGKKITLECSQTMGHDKMYWYQQDPGMELHLIHYSYGVNSTEKGDLSSESTVSRIRTEHFPLTLESARPSHTSQYLCASSDRSTVNNSPLHFGNGTRLTVT.

J is TRBJ1-1 and V is TRBV10-3; maybe TRBD1 (6 bases). Germline CDR1 ENHRY, CDR2 SYGVKD. V dropped 0 bases and J dropped 10 bases, with 15 bases sitting between them. The CDR3 has 14 amino acids. In nucleotides, the CDR3 is TGTGCCATCAGTGAGTCGCTAGGGAGGGGGAGAGCTTTCTTT. It encodes CAISESLGRGRAFF.